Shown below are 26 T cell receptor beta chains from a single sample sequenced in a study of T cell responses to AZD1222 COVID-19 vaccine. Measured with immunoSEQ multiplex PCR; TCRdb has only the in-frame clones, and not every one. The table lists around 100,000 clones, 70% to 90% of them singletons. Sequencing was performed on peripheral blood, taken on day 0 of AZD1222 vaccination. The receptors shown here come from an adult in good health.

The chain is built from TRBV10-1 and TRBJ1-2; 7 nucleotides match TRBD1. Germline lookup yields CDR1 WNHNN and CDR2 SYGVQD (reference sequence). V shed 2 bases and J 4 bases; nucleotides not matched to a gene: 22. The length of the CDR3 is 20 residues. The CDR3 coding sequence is TGCGCCAGCAGTGAGATTATGGGGACAGCACCATTGCACCGTATCTATGGCTACACCTTC. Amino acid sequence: CASSEIMGTAPLHRIYGYTF.

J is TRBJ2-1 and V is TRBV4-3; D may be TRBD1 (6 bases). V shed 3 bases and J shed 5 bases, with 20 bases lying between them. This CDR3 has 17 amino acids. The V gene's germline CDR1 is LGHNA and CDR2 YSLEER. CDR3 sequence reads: CASSHHRTLAGDNEQFF. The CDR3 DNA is TGCGCCAGCAGCCACCACCGGACCCTAGCAGGGGACAATGAGCAGTTCTTC.

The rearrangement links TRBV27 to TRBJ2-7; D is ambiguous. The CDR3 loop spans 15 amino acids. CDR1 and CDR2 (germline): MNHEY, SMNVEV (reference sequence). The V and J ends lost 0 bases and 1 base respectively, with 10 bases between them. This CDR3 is CASSLSYLGSYEQYV. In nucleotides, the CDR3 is TGTGCCAGCAGTTTATCCTATCTCGGTTCCTACGAGCAGTACGTC.

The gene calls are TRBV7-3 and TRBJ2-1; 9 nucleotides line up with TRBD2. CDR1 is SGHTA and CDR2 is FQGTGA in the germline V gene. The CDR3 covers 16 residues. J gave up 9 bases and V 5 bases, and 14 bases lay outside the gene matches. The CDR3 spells CASSPLIGGGAGEQFF. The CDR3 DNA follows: TGTGCCAGCAGCCCCCTGATCGGCGGGGGGGCCGGTGAGCAGTTCTTC.

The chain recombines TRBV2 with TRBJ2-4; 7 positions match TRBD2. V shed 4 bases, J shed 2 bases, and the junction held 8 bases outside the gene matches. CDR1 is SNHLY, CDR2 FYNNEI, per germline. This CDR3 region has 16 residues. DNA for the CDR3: TGTGCCAGCAGTGGGGGACTACGAAATCCCAAAAACATTCAGTACTTC. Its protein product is CASSGGLRNPKNIQYF.

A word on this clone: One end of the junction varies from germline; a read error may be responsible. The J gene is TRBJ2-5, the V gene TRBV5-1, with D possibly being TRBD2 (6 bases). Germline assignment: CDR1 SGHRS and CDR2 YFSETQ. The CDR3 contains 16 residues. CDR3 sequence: CASSLGRDSGRETQYF. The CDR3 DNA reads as TGTGCCAGCAGCTTGGGCCGGGACTCAGGGAGGGAGACCCAGTACTTC.

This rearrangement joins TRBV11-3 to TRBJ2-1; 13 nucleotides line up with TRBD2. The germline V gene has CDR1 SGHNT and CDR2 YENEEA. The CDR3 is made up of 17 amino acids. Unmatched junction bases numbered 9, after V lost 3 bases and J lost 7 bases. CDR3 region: CASSFTSGGVVRNEQFF. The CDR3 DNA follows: TGTGCCAGCAGCTTTACTAGCGGGGGGGTGGTGCGTAATGAGCAGTTCTTC.

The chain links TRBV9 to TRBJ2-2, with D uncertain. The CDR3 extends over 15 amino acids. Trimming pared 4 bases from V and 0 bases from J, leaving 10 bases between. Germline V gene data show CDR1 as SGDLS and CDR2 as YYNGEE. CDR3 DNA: TGTGCCAGCAGCCCGACCGTCACGAACACCGGGGAGCTGTTTTTT. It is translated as CASSPTVTNTGELFF. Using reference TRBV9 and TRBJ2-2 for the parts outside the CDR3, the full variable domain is DSGVTQTPKHLITATGQRVTLRCSPRSGDLSVYWYQQSLDQGLQFLIQYYNGEERAKGNILERFSAQQFPDLHSELNLSSLELGDSALYFCASSPTVTNTGELFFGEGSRLTVL.

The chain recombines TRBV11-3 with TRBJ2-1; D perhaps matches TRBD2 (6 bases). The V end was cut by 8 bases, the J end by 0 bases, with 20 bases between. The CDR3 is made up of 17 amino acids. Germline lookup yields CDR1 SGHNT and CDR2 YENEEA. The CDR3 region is CASSETALGSSYNEQFF. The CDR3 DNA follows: TGTGCCAGCTCAGAGACCGCACTCGGGAGCTCCTACAATGAGCAGTTCTTC.

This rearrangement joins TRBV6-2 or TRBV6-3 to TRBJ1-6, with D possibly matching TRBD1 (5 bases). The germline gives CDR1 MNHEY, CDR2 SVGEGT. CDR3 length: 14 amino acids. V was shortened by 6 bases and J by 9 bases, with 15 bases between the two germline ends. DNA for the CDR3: TGTGCCAGCAGCTTCGGGACTGAGGCTTCACCCCTCCACTTT. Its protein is CASSFGTEASPLHF.

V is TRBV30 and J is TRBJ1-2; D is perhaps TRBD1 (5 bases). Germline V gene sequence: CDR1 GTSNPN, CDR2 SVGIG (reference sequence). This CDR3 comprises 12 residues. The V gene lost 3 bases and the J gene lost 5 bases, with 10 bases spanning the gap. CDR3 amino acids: CAWSPDSYGYTF. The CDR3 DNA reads TGTGCCTGGAGCCCCGACAGTTATGGCTACACCTTC.

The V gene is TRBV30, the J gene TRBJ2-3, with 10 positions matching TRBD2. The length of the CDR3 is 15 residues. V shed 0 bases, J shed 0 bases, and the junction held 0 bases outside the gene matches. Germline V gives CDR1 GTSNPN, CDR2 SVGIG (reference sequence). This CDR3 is CAWSVTSGSTDTQYF. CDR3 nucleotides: TGTGCCTGGAGTGTGACTAGCGGGAGCACAGATACGCAGTATTTT.

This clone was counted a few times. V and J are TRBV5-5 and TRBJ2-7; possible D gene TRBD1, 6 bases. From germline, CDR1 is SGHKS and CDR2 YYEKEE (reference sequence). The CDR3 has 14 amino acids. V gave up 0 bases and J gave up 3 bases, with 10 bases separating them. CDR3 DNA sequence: TGTGCCAGCAGCTTGGAGGGACACTACTACGAGCAGTACTTC. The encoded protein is CASSLEGHYYEQYF. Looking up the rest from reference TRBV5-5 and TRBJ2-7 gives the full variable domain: DAGVTQSPTHLIKTRGQQVTLRCSPISGHKSVSWYQQVLGQGPQFIFQYYEKEERGRGNFPDRFSARQFPNYSSELNVNALLLGDSALYLCASSLEGHYYEQYFGPGTRLTVT.

The CDR3 coding sequence is TGTGCCAGCAGTCGGGGTATTAACCGGGACAGGGGGCAGGAGAACACTGAAGCTTTCTTT. It codes for CASSRGINRDRGQENTEAFF. The chain uses TRBV6-2 or TRBV6-3 and TRBJ1-1, with TRBD1 matching over 12 bases. Germline assignment: CDR1 MNHEY and CDR2 SVGEGT. There are 20 residues in the CDR3. The ends lost 5 bases at V and 1 base at J; junction bases unmatched: 17.

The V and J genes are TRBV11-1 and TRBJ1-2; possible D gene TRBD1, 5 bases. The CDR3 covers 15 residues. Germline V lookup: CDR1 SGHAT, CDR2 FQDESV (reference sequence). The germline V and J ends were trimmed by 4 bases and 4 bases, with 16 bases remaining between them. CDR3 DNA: TGTGCCAGCAGCTCAGTGGACACCTTGAGCTATGGCTACACCTTC. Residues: CASSSVDTLSYGYTF.

The CDR3 loop reads CASSQDTDSGIAGELFF. In DNA, the CDR3 is TGTGCCAGCAGCCAAGATACTGATAGCGGGATAGCCGGGGAGCTGTTTTTT. This chain connects TRBV4-2 to TRBJ2-2; 8 bases fit TRBD2. V shed 0 bases, J shed 6 bases, and the junction held 9 bases outside the gene matches. The CDR3 is 17 amino acids. In germline, CDR1 is LGHNA, CDR2 YNFKEQ.

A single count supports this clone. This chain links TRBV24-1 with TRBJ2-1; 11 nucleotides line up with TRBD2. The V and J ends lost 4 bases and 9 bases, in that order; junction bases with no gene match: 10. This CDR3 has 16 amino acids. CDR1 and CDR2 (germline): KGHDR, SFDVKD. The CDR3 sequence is CATSDFSGRGYGEQFF. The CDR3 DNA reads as TGTGCCACCAGTGACTTTAGCGGGAGGGGATATGGTGAGCAGTTCTTC.

As DNA, the CDR3 is TGTGCCAGCACCCTCACAGGGGAAAATTCACCCCTCCACTTT. This encodes CASTLTGENSPLHF. V is TRBV7-2 and J is TRBJ1-6; TRBD1 matches 7 bases. V was clipped by 7 bases and J by 7 bases; unmatched bases: 7. The CDR3 is 14 amino acids. From germline, CDR1 is SGHTA and CDR2 FQGNSA. The complete variable domain, with remaining parts taken from reference TRBV7-2 and TRBJ1-6, reads GAGVSQSPSNKVTEKGKDVELRCDPISGHTALYWYRQSLGQGLEFLIYFQGNSAPDKSGLPSDRFSAERTGGSVSTLTIQRTQQEDSAVYLCASTLTGENSPLHFGNGTRLTVT.

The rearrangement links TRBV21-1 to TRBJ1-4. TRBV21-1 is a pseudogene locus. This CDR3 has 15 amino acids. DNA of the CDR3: TGTGCCAGCAGCACGGACGGGACTTTTAATGAAAAACTGTTTTTT. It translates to CASSTDGTFNEKLFF.

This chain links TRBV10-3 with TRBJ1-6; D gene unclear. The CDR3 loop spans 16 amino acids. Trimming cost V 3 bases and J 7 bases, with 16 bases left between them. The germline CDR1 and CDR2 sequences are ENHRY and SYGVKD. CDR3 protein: CAISDLFDLGNSPLHF. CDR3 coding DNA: TGTGCCATCAGTGATCTTTTCGACCTAGGGAATTCACCCCTCCACTTT.

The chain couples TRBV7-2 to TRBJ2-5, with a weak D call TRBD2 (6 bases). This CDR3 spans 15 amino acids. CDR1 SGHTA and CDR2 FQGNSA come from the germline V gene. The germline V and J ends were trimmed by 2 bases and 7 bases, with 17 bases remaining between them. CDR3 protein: CASSLQSRGPGTQYF. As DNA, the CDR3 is TGTGCCAGCAGCTTACAGTCGCGGGGCCCCGGGACCCAGTACTTC.

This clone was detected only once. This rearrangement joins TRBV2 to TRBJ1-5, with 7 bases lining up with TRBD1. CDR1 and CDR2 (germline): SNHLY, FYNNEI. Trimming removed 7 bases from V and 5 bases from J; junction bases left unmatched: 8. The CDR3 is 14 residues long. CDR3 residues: CASTQQGRDQPQHF. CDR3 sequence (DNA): TGTGCCAGCACCCAACAGGGGAGGGATCAGCCCCAGCATTTT.

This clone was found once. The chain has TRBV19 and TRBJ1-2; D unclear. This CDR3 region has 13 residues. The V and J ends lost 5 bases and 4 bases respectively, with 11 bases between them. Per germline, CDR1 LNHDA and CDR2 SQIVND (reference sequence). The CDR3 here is CASSAGWSYGYTF. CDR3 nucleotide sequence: TGTGCCAGTAGTGCCGGTTGGTCCTATGGCTACACCTTC.

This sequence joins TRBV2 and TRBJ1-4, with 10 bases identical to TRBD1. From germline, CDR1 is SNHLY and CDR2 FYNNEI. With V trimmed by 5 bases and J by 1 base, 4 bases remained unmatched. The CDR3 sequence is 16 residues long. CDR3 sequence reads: CASSQRTGGTNEKLFF. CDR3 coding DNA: TGTGCCAGCAGTCAGAGGACAGGGGGAACTAATGAAAAACTGTTTTTT.

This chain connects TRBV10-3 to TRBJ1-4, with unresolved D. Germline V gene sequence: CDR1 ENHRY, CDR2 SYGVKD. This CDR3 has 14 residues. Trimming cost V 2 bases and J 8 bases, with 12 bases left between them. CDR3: CAISEGGRSEKLFF. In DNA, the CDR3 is TGTGCCATCAGTGAGGGAGGGAGGTCAGAAAAACTGTTTTTT.

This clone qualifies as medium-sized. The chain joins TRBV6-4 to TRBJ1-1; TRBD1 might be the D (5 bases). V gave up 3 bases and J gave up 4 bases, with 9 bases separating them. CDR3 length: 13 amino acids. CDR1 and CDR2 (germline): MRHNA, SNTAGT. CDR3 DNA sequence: TGTGCCAGCAGTGAATCGGGGACCACTGAAGCTTTCTTT. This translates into CASSESGTTEAFF.